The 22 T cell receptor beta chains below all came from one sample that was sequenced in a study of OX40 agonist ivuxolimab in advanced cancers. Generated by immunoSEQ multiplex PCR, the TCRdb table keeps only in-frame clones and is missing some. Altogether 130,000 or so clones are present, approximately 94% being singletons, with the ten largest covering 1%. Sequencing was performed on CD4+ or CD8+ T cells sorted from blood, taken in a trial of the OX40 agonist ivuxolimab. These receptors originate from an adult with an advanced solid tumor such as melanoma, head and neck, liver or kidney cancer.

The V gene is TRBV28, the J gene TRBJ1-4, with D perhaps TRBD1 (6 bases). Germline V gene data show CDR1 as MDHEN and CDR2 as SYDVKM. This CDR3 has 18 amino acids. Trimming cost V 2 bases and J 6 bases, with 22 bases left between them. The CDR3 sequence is CASSLLGGTTGWDEKLFF. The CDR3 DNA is TGTGCCAGCAGTTTACTAGGAGGGACGACAGGATGGGATGAAAAACTGTTTTTT.

This CDR3 reads CASSLGTGNSGNTIYF. Here the CDR3 DNA reads TGTGCCAGCAGTTTGGGGACAGGGAACTCTGGAAACACCATATATTTT. The chain links TRBV28 to TRBJ1-3, with TRBD1 identical over 9 bases. Germline V lookup: CDR1 MDHEN, CDR2 SYDVKM. V lost 3 bases to trimming and J lost 0 bases; unmatched junction nucleotides: 3. This CDR3 contains 16 residues.

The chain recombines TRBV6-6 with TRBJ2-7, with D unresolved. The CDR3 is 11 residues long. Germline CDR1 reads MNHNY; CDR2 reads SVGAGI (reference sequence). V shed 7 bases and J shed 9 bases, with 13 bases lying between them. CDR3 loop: CASTNFLGQYF. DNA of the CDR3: TGTGCCAGCACAAACTTTTTGGGGCAGTACTTC.

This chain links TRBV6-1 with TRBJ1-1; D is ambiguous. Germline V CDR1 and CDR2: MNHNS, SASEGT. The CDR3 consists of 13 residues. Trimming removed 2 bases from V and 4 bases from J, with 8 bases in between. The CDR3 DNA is TGTGCCAGCAGTGAACCACGGGGCACTGAAGCTTTCTTT. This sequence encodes CASSEPRGTEAFF.

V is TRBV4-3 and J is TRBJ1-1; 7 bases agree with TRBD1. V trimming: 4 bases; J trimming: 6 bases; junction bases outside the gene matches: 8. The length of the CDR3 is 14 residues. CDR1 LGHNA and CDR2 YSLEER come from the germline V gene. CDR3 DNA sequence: TGCGCCAGCAGCCTGACAGGGTACGTGGCTGAAGCTTTCTTT. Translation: CASSLTGYVAEAFF.

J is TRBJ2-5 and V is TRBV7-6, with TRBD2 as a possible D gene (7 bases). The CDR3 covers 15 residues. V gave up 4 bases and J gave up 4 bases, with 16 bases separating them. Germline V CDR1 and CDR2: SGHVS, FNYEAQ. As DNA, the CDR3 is TGTGCCAGCAGCTGGGGGGGGCGAGATATAGAGACCCAGTACTTC. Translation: CASSWGGRDIETQYF. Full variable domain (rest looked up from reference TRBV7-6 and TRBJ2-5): GAGVSQSPRYKVTKRGQDVALRCDPISGHVSLYWYRQALGQGPEFLTYFNYEAQQDKSGLPNDRFSAERPEGSISTLTIQRTEQRDSAMYRCASSWGGRDIETQYFGPGTRLLVL.

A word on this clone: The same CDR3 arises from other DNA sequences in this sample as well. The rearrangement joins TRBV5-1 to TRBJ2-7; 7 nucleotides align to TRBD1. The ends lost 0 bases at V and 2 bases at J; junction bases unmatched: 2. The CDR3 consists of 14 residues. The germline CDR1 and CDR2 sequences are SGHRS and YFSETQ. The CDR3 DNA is TGCGCCAGCAGCTTGGGACAGGGCGCCTACGAGCAGTACTTC. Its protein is CASSLGQGAYEQYF.

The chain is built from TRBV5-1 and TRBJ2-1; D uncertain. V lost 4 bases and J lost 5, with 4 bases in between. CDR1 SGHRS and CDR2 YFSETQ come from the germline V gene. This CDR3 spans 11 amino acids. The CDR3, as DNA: TGCGCCAGCAGCCGAAACAATGAGCAGTTCTTC. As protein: CASSRNNEQFF.

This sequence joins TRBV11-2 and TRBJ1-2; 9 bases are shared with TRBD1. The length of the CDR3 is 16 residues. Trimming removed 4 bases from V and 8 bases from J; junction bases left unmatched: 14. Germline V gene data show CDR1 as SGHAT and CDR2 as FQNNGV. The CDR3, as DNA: TGTGCCAGCAGCTACAGGGGGCCAAGTTCTATGTTCGGCTACACCTTC. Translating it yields CASSYRGPSSMFGYTF.

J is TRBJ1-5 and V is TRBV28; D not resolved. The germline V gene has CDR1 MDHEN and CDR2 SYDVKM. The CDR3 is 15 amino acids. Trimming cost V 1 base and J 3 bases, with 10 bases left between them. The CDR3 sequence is CASSLSDRPNQPQHF. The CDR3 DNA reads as TGTGCCAGCAGTTTATCGGACCGACCCAATCAGCCCCAGCATTTT.

The CDR3 DNA is TGTGCCAGCAGCGCAACAGGGGGCGGTGGGACCCAGTACTTC. It yields the protein CASSATGGGGTQYF. V usage is TRBV9 and J usage is TRBJ2-5; 9 bases align to TRBD1. This CDR3 is built from 14 residues. V was clipped by 3 bases and J by 7 bases; unmatched bases: 7. CDR1 and CDR2 (germline): SGDLS, YYNGEE.

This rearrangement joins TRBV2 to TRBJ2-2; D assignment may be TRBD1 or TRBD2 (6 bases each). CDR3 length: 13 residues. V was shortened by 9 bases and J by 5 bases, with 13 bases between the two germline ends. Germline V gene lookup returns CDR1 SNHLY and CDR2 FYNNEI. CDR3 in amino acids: CARQTGTTGELFF. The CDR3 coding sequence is TGTGCCAGGCAAACAGGGACTACCGGGGAGCTGTTTTTT. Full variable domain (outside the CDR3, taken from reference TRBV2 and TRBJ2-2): EPEVTQTPSHQVTQMGQEVILRCVPISNHLYFYWYRQILGQKVEFLVSFYNNEISEKSEIFDDQFSVERPDGSNFTLKIRSTKLEDSAMYFCARQTGTTGELFFGEGSRLTVL.

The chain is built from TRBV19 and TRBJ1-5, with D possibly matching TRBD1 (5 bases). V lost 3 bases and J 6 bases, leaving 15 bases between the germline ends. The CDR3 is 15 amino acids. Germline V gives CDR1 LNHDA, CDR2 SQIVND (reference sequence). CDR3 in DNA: TGTGCCAGTAGTATTACCCCACAGGTTACTCAGCCCCAGCATTTT. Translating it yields CASSITPQVTQPQHF.

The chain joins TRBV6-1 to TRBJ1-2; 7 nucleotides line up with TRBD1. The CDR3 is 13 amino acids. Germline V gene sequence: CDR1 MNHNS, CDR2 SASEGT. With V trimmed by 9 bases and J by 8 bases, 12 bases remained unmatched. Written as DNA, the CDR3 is TGTGCCAGTTCACTTCCGACAGGGATCGGCTACACCTTC. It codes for CASSLPTGIGYTF.

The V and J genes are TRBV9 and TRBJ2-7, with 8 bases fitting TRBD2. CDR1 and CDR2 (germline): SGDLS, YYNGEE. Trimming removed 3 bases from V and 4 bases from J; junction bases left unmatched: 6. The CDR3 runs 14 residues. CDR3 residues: CASSAGTRYYEQYF. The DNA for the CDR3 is TGTGCCAGCAGCGCCGGGACTAGATATTACGAGCAGTACTTC.

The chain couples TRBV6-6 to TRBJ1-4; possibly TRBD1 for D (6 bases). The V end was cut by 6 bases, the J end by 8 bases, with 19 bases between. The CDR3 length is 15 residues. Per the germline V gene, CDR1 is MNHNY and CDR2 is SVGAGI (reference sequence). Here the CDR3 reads CASRLQGGLGEKLFF. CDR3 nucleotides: TGTGCCAGCAGACTCCAAGGGGGGTTGGGGGAAAAACTGTTTTTT.

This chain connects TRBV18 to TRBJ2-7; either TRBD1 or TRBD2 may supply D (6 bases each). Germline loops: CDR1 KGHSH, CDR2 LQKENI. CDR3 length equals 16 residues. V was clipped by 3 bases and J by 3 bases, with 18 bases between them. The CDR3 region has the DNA TGTGCCAGCTCACCTGGGGGGCGGGTCTCCCTCTACGAGCAGTACTTC. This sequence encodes CASSPGGRVSLYEQYF.

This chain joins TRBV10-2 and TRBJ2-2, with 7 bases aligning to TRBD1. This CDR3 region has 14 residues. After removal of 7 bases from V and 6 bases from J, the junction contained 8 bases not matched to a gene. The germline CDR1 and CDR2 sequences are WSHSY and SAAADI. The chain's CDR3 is CASKGQLGAGELFF. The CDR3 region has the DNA TGCGCCAGCAAGGGACAGTTAGGGGCCGGGGAGCTGTTTTTT.

CDR3 region: CASSTRADLSNYGYTF. In DNA form, the CDR3 reads TGTGCCAGTAGTACCCGGGCAGACCTATCTAACTATGGCTACACCTTC. V gene TRBV19 combines with J gene TRBJ1-2, with unresolved D. The V and J ends lost 4 bases and 0 bases respectively, with 15 bases between them. Germline V gene sequence: CDR1 LNHDA, CDR2 SQIVND (reference sequence). The CDR3 length is 16 residues.

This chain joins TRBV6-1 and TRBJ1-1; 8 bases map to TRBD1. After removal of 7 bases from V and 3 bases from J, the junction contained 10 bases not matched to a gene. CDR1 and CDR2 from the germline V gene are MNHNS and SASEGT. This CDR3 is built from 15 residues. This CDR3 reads CASNPGQGSDTEAFF. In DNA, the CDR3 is TGTGCCAGCAACCCCGGACAGGGCTCGGACACTGAAGCTTTCTTT.

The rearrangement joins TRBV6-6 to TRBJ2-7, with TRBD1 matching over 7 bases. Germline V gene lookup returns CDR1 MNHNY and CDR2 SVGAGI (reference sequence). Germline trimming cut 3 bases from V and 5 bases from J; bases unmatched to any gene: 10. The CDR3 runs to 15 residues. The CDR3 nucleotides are TGTGCCAGCAGTTATGTAGGGACAGTGGTCGACGAGCAGTACTTC. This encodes CASSYVGTVVDEQYF.

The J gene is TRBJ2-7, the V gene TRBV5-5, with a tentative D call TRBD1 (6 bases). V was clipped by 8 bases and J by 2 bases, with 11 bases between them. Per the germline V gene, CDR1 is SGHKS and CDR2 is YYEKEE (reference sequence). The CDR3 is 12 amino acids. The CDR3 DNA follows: TGTGCCAGTAGGACAGACGCCTACGAGCAGTACTTC. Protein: CASRTDAYEQYF.